At least ten counts were recorded for the clone carrying this T cell receptor (beta chain). Antigen specificity is unknown. Germline CDR1 is SQVTM and CDR2 is ANQGSEA. The CDR3 covers 13 residues. With 4 bases removed from V and 5 bases from J, the gap between germline ends came to 12 bases. The time point here: newly diagnosed GD, antithyroid drugs for less than 3 months. RNA from PBMCs was the source of the TCR library. The entry originates in a study of regulatory T cells in long-lasting Graves disease. Study findings and constraints: Persistent disease was characterized by preferential usage of TRBV28, TRBJ1-2 and TRBJ2-5.

HTBI primers from iRepertoire and Arm-PCR of CDR3 regions yielded the TCR beta libraries. TCRdb itself ran the multiplex PCR reads through MiXCR, one entry per CDR3 protein. The table lists 350,000 to 500,000 distinct CDR3 sequences, around 13% of them singletons. The sample was also reused in another study, on T cells in Graves' hyperthyroidism and ophthalmopathy. That paper adds: In blood, most of the thyroid clonotypes expanded above 0.001 were also present.

This receptor was taken from a woman aged 50 to 65 with Graves disease. The sample in question was peripheral blood mononuclear cells (PBMCs), obtained at new diagnosis, from a patient treated with antithyroid drugs. The genes are TRBV29-1 and TRBJ1-5; no clear D gene. The CDR3, as DNA: TGCAGCGTTGTTGGGTCTAGGGATCAGCCCCAGCATTTT. Protein sequence: CSVVGSRDQPQHF.